The 6 T cell receptor beta chains in this list originate from one sample, sequenced in a study of long-term antiretroviral therapy in people with HIV. With survey level as its setting, the immunoSEQ assay was v3.0. Repertoires were generated with immunoSEQ multiplex PCR, while TCRdb's copy carries only in-frame clones and drops some. Of some 11,000 clones in the sample, 83% were seen once. The specimen comprised unsorted PBMCs, sampled 3.4 years after starting antiretroviral therapy. These receptors all stem from a man aged 35 to 55 with HIV.

V usage is TRBV7-8 and J usage is TRBJ1-2; 11 bases map to TRBD1. The V gene end was trimmed by 3 bases and the J gene end by 2 bases; junction bases not matched to a gene: 8. The germline CDR1 and CDR2 sequences are SGHVS and FQNEAQ. The CDR3 covers 17 residues. The CDR3 DNA reads as TGTGCCAGCAGCTTCAGAGGGACAGGGGGTGGGAACTATGGCTACACCTTC. Translating it yields CASSFRGTGGGNYGYTF.

The rearrangement joins TRBV7-9 to TRBJ1-3; the match to TRBD1 covers 8 bases. Looked up from germline, CDR1 is SEHNR and CDR2 is FQNEAQ (reference sequence). The CDR3 totals 16 residues. Trimming took 5 bases from V and 0 from J; bases not matched to a gene: 6. DNA of the CDR3: TGTGCCAGCAGCCAACAGGGGGGGATCTCTGGAAACACCATATATTTT. Protein product: CASSQQGGISGNTIYF.

V and J are TRBV6-4 and TRBJ2-3; 10 nucleotides agree with TRBD2. CDR3 length equals 15 residues. Germline assignment: CDR1 MRHNA and CDR2 SNTAGT. V was pared by 5 bases and J by 4 bases, with 6 bases of the junction left unmatched. CDR3 residues: CASSPVAGGSDTQYF. The CDR3, as DNA: TGTGCCAGCAGTCCGGTAGCGGGAGGTTCAGATACGCAGTATTTT.

The genes are TRBV7-9 and TRBJ2-7, with TRBD1 matching 9 bases. Trimming cost V 5 bases and J 5 bases; bases outside gene matches: 13. From germline, CDR1 is SEHNR and CDR2 FQNEAQ (reference sequence). This CDR3 contains 16 residues. The CDR3 DNA reads TGTGCCAGCAGCGTAACAGGGGGCGTCCTGGGGGACGAGCAGTACTTC. It codes for CASSVTGGVLGDEQYF.

This chain joins TRBV28 and TRBJ1-5, with TRBD1 matching 7 bases. From germline, CDR1 is MDHEN and CDR2 SYDVKM. This CDR3 spans 15 amino acids. V trimming: 8 bases; J trimming: 5 bases; junction bases outside the gene matches: 12. The CDR3 region is CASYPLGQPYQPQHF. CDR3 nucleotides: TGTGCCAGCTACCCTCTGGGACAGCCATATCAGCCCCAGCATTTT. The full variable domain, rest sourced from reference TRBV28 and TRBJ1-5, is DVKVTQSSRYLVKRTGEKVFLECVQDMDHENMFWYRQDPGLGLRLIYFSYDVKMKEKGDIPEGYSVSREKKERFSLILESASTNQTSMYLCASYPLGQPYQPQHFGDGTRLSIL.

Of note for this clone: The sample carries other DNA sequences with the same CDR3. The rearrangement joins TRBV7-9 to TRBJ2-7; the D gene is possibly TRBD2 (5 bases). The germline V gene encodes CDR1 SEHNR and CDR2 FQNEAQ (reference sequence). Trimming stripped 5 bases from V and 3 bases from J, with 8 bases between. This CDR3 is built from 12 residues. The CDR3 nucleotides read TGTGCCAGCAGCCCCAGCGGCTACGAGCAGTACTTC. Protein product: CASSPSGYEQYF.